One sample yielded the 23 T cell receptor beta chains listed below, sequenced in a study of blood T cell repertoires in COVID-19. This table comes from immunoSEQ multiplex PCR, and its TCRdb copy is limited to in-frame clones, with some not included. The sample shows under 150,000 clones, approximately 73% of them seen only once. Sequences were obtained from peripheral blood. The receptors come from a man aged 60 to 69 with acute or convalescent COVID-19.

The gene calls are TRBV25-1 and TRBJ1-3, with D perhaps matching TRBD1 (6 bases). Trimming removed 1 base from V and 0 bases from J, with 16 bases in between. The length of the CDR3 is 18 residues. Germline lookup yields CDR1 MGHDK and CDR2 SYGVNS. DNA of the CDR3: TGTGCCAGCAGTGAATTCCCCCCGACAGGAGTCTCTGGAAACACCATATATTTT. Its protein is CASSEFPPTGVSGNTIYF.

This chain uses TRBV29-1 with TRBJ1-3, with D maybe TRBD1 (6 bases). Trimming removed 6 bases from V and 0 bases from J, with 12 bases in between. The CDR3 is 14 residues long. The germline CDR1 and CDR2 sequences are SQVTM and ANQGSEA. CDR3 bases: TGCAGCGTGCTTCCGGGACACTCTGGAAACACCATATATTTT. This codes for CSVLPGHSGNTIYF.

This clone was seen more than once but under ten times. V usage is TRBV19 and J usage is TRBJ1-2; no firm D call. Between the trimmed V and J ends, which lost 5 bases and 0 bases, there was a span of 16 bases. CDR3 length: 16 residues. Germline values: CDR1 LNHDA, CDR2 SQIVND (reference sequence). Here the CDR3 reads CASSVLGSQTNYGYTF. For the CDR3, the DNA is TGTGCCAGTAGTGTACTCGGGAGCCAGACTAACTATGGCTACACCTTC.

The chain combines TRBV7-6 with TRBJ1-4; 9 bases agree with TRBD1. With 1 base clipped from V and 8 bases from J, the junction kept 8 bases outside the gene matches. Germline lookup yields CDR1 SGHVS and CDR2 FNYEAQ. This CDR3 spans 16 amino acids. The CDR3 spells CASSLGTGGRKEKLFF. DNA for the CDR3: TGTGCCAGCAGCTTAGGTACAGGGGGCCGGAAAGAAAAACTGTTTTTT.

The V gene is TRBV10-3, the J gene TRBJ2-1; TRBD2 matches 10 bases. J lost 7 bases, V lost 3 bases, and 6 bases had no gene match. Germline CDR1 is ENHRY and CDR2 is SYGVKD. The CDR3 spans 15 residues. CDR3 sequence reads: CAISDTSGTGNEQFF. The CDR3 DNA reads as TGTGCCATCAGTGACACTAGCGGGACTGGGAATGAGCAGTTCTTC.

The chain combines TRBV6-5 with TRBJ2-7; 9 bases match TRBD1. The length of the CDR3 is 14 residues. Germline assignment: CDR1 MNHEY and CDR2 SVGAGI. The V gene end was trimmed by 7 bases and the J gene end by 5 bases; junction bases not matched to a gene: 9. The CDR3 nucleotides are TGTGCCAGCAACCCCGGGACAGGGCCCAACGAGCAGTACTTC. Its protein is CASNPGTGPNEQYF.

This clone came up once. CDR3 loop: CASSKPGERLAGRLGNEQFF. In DNA, the CDR3 is TGTGCCAGCAGCAAGCCAGGGGAAAGACTAGCGGGAAGGTTGGGGAATGAGCAGTTCTTC. V usage is TRBV13 and J usage is TRBJ2-1; 11 positions agree with TRBD2. The CDR3 contains 20 residues. Germline V gene sequence: CDR1 PRHDT, CDR2 FYEKMQ (reference sequence). Trimming cost V 5 bases and J 7 bases; bases outside gene matches: 22. Full variable domain (outside the CDR3, taken from reference TRBV13 and TRBJ2-1): AAGVIQSPRHLIKEKRETATLKCYPIPRHDTVYWYQQGPGQDPQFLISFYEKMQSDKGSIPDRFSAQQFSDYHSELNMSSLELGDSALYFCASSKPGERLAGRLGNEQFFGPGTRLTVL.

The V and J genes are TRBV6-1 and TRBJ2-7; 7 bases map to TRBD1. Trimming removed 3 bases from V and 9 bases from J; junction bases left unmatched: 11. The CDR3 sequence is 14 residues long. Germline lookup yields CDR1 MNHNS and CDR2 SASEGT. The CDR3 is CASSDTTGVGVQYF. The CDR3, as DNA: TGTGCCAGCAGTGATACTACAGGGGTAGGTGTGCAGTACTTC.

This chain links TRBV7-9 with TRBJ2-2, with 12 bases aligning to TRBD2. CDR3 length equals 17 residues. Trimming cost V 5 bases and J 6 bases; bases outside gene matches: 10. CDR1 is SEHNR and CDR2 is FQNEAQ in the germline V gene (reference sequence). The CDR3 region has the DNA TGTGCCAGCAGCCCCTGGACTAGCGGGATTCACGCCGGGGAGCTGTTTTTT. Translating gives CASSPWTSGIHAGELFF.

The rearrangement joins TRBV10-3 to TRBJ1-5, with TRBD1 matching 7 bases. Germline lookup yields CDR1 ENHRY and CDR2 SYGVKD. The ends lost 2 bases at V and 5 bases at J; junction bases unmatched: 6. The CDR3 is 15 amino acids. The CDR3 DNA sequence: TGTGCCATCAGTGAGAACAGGGGCCCACATCAGCCCCAGCATTTT. Its translation is CAISENRGPHQPQHF.

The chain has TRBV6-5 and TRBJ2-7; 7 nucleotides agree with TRBD2. The CDR3 is 13 residues long. CDR1 is MNHEY and CDR2 is SVGAGI in the germline V gene. Trimming at V came to 6 bases and at J to 2 bases, leaving 4 bases not matched to a gene. CDR3 DNA sequence: TGTGCCAGCAGCCGAGCGGGAACCTACGAGCAGTACTTC. It specifies CASSRAGTYEQYF.

This chain connects TRBV10-3 to TRBJ1-1; 11 bases are a match to TRBD1. V was pared by 0 bases and J by 6 bases, with 6 bases of the junction left unmatched. This CDR3 comprises 16 residues. CDR1 ENHRY and CDR2 SYGVKD come from the germline V gene. CDR3 amino acids: CAISESGQGEFAEAFF. DNA of the CDR3: TGTGCCATCAGTGAGTCGGGACAGGGGGAATTCGCTGAAGCTTTCTTT.

The chain has TRBV2 and TRBJ1-2, with a tentative D call TRBD1 (6 bases). CDR1 is SNHLY and CDR2 is FYNNEI in the germline V gene. The CDR3 runs 16 residues. The V end lost 9 bases, the J end lost 5 bases, and 25 bases lay between the germline ends. The CDR3 nucleotides read TGTGCCAGACTCCGATCCACAGGGTTTGGCCCTTATGGCTACACCTTC. Translated, it gives CARLRSTGFGPYGYTF.

This clone was counted between two and nine times. The chain's CDR3 is CASNGGPGPQHF. CDR3 in DNA: TGTGCCAGCAACGGGGGGCCCGGGCCCCAGCATTTT. This rearrangement joins TRBV28 to TRBJ1-5; TRBD1 is a possible D gene (6 bases). V dropped 7 bases and J dropped 9 bases, with 13 bases sitting between them. The CDR3 is made up of 12 amino acids. Germline loops: CDR1 MDHEN, CDR2 SYDVKM. Filled out from reference TRBV28 and TRBJ1-5, the complete variable domain reads DVKVTQSSRYLVKRTGEKVFLECVQDMDHENMFWYRQDPGLGLRLIYFSYDVKMKEKGDIPEGYSVSREKKERFSLILESASTNQTSMYLCASNGGPGPQHFGDGTRLSIL.

This clone came up a few times. The chain is built from TRBV5-1 and TRBJ2-3, with 7 bases lining up with TRBD2. Germline-derived CDR1 and CDR2 are SGHRS and YFSETQ. V shed 6 bases and J 4 bases; nucleotides not matched to a gene: 11. The CDR3 totals 15 residues. CDR3 residues: CASKSSGERADTQYF. CDR3 sequence (DNA): TGCGCCAGCAAGTCCAGCGGGGAGAGGGCAGATACGCAGTATTTT.

The gene calls are TRBV7-9 and TRBJ2-5, with 7 bases matching TRBD1. The CDR3 sequence is 15 residues long. J gave up 2 bases and V 3 bases, and 6 bases lay outside the gene matches. The germline CDR1 and CDR2 sequences are SEHNR and FQNEAQ (reference sequence). DNA of the CDR3: TGTGCCAGCAGCTTGCAGGGACAGTCTCAAGAGACCCAGTACTTC. Protein sequence: CASSLQGQSQETQYF.

The chain is built from TRBV4-1 and TRBJ2-2, with 10 bases that match TRBD1. Germline CDR1 reads MGHRA; CDR2 reads YSYEKL. The CDR3 contains 16 residues. J was trimmed by 6 bases and V by 3 bases; bases with no gene match: 7. The CDR3 protein is CASSQTGGWNAGELFF. In DNA, the CDR3 is TGCGCCAGCAGCCAGACAGGGGGCTGGAATGCCGGGGAGCTGTTTTTT.

The chain links TRBV30 to TRBJ2-2; possibly TRBD2 for D (7 bases). V was cut by 1 base and J by 5 bases, with 14 bases left in between. Per the germline V gene, CDR1 is GTSNPN and CDR2 is SVGIG (reference sequence). The CDR3 contains 15 residues. The CDR3 DNA reads as TGTGCCTGGAGTGGGGGAGGGGGTTGGACCGGGGAGCTGTTTTTT. It translates to CAWSGGGGWTGELFF.

This chain links TRBV7-9 with TRBJ1-5; 9 positions agree with TRBD1. The CDR3 loop spans 15 amino acids. Germline V gene sequence: CDR1 SEHNR, CDR2 FQNEAQ (reference sequence). Trimming at V came to 4 bases and at J to 3 bases, leaving 4 bases not matched to a gene. CDR3 sequence reads: CASSSQGASNQPQHF. The CDR3 DNA reads TGTGCCAGCAGCTCACAGGGGGCTTCCAATCAGCCCCAGCATTTT. Drawing the rest from reference TRBV7-9 and TRBJ1-5, the complete variable domain is DTGVSQNPRHKITKRGQNVTFRCDPISEHNRLYWYRQTLGQGPEFLTYFQNEAQLEKSRLLSDRFSAERPKGSFSTLEIQRTEQGDSAMYLCASSSQGASNQPQHFGDGTRLSIL.

The sample holds one count of this clone. This chain uses TRBV28 with TRBJ2-2; 7 nucleotides agree with TRBD1. Germline lookup yields CDR1 MDHEN and CDR2 SYDVKM. This CDR3 has 15 amino acids. J gave up 4 bases and V 5 bases, and 7 bases lay outside the gene matches. This CDR3 is CASSLRDRSTGELFF. CDR3 in DNA: TGTGCCAGCAGTCTCCGGGACAGAAGCACCGGGGAGCTGTTTTTT.

The chain couples TRBV3-1 (or the pseudogene TRBV3-2) to TRBJ2-7; 9 positions match TRBD1. CDR3 size: 16 residues. Unmatched junction bases numbered 3, after V lost 0 bases and J lost 0 bases. The germline CDR1 and CDR2 sequences are LGHDT and YNNKEL (reference sequence). The CDR3 reads CASSQEGTGSSYEQYF. CDR3 DNA sequence: TGTGCCAGCAGCCAAGAGGGGACAGGGAGCTCCTACGAGCAGTACTTC.

The chain employs TRBV27 and TRBJ1-2; perhaps TRBD1 as D (5 bases). CDR1 and CDR2 from the germline V gene are MNHEY and SMNVEV (reference sequence). The V end lost 2 bases, the J end lost 0 bases, and 7 bases lay between the germline ends. CDR3 length: 14 residues. This CDR3 reads CASSLAGPNYGYTF. CDR3 bases: TGTGCCAGCAGTTTAGCGGGGCCTAACTATGGCTACACCTTC.

V and J are TRBV5-1 and TRBJ2-3, with 9 bases matching TRBD2. Germline V gene data show CDR1 as SGHRS and CDR2 as YFSETQ. The ends lost 1 base at V and 0 bases at J; junction bases unmatched: 0. The CDR3 totals 15 residues. This chain's CDR3 is CASSLLAGSTDTQYF. DNA for the CDR3: TGCGCCAGCAGCTTGCTAGCGGGGAGCACAGATACGCAGTATTTT.